In its sample, the clone carrying this T cell receptor beta chain was seen many times. The antigen remains undetermined. The data originate from a study of T-cell reconstitution after alpha-beta-depleted transplantation in children. Trimming took 5 bases from V and 0 from J; bases not matched to a gene: 2. CDR3 length equals 16 residues. Study findings and constraints: It was surviving recipient T cells and thymic progenitors that gave some patients high TCRbeta diversity at day 60. Once a year had passed after transplant, T-cell counts and diversity came mostly from newly produced T cells. The study reportedly traced alpha-beta T cells about two months after transplant to several hundred expanded graft clones.

TCRbeta library preparation incorporated unique molecular identifiers. Using its own MiXCR run on the PCR reads, TCRdb lists one record per CDR3 protein. The sample lists 450,000 to 600,000 distinct CDR3 sequences; 10% to 15% were seen once. The clonotype comes from a male patient younger than 18 who had a stem cell transplant for acute myeloid leukemia, so the T cells may come from the graft donor. The sequenced sample was PBMCs, mostly from graft donor cells, obtained 360 days after TCRalphabeta/CD19-depleted stem cell transplant. The rearrangement links TRBV12-3 or TRBV12-4 to TRBJ2-2, with 11 bases fitting TRBD2. The CDR3 here is CASSLTSGTNTGELFF. In nucleotides, the CDR3 is TGTGCCAGCAGTCTGACTAGCGGGACGAACACCGGGGAGCTGTTTTTT.